The entry below describes one T cell receptor beta chain. These data are taken from a study of T cell changes during pregnancy in multiple sclerosis. This CDR3 comprises 16 residues. Profiled with immunoSEQ multiplex PCR; TCRdb holds only in-frame clones, not every one. In the table there are roughly 40,000 clones, about 91% of which are singletons. The clonotype originates from a female donor with multiple sclerosis, enrolled in a pregnancy study. The specimen was CD4+ T cells from peripheral blood mononuclear cells, collected before pregnancy. The J gene is TRBJ1-5, the V gene TRBV21-1; the DNA was not compared with TRBD1, the D call given in the table. TRBV21-1 is marked as a pseudogene. The CDR3: CASSNSRGTGNQPQHF. The CDR3 DNA is TGTGCCAGCAGCAACTCCCGGGGGACAGGCAATCAGCCCCAGCATTTT.